The rows below give T cell receptor beta chains drawn from one sample of a study of siplizumab effects on memory and regulatory T cells. The table came from immunoSEQ multiplex PCR; TCRdb's copy has only in-frame clones and leaves some out. The sample records about 100,000 clones, about 90% being singletons. Sequenced: CD4+ T cells sorted from blood. The source of these receptors is a human donor in good health. Both conserved end residues are part of each CDR3. The order of the fields is D gene, J gene, clone size, V gene, CDR3 protein, CDR3 DNA. A D gene is named only where the DNA matches it firmly. The size of a clone is reported for some rows only, either as once, few or many, or as a class for expanded clones.

>.|TRBJ2-2|.|TRBV5-1
CASSLGGVRRGPTGELFF
TGCGCCAGCAGCTTGGGTGGTGTTCGTAGGGGACCCACCGGGGAGCTGTTTTTT
>.|TRBJ1-5|few|TRBV18
CASSPGSSQPQHF
TGTGCCAGCTCACCTGGCTCGAGTCAGCCCCAGCATTTT
>.|TRBJ2-5|few|TRBV6-5
CASRVGRRQETQYF
TGTGCCAGCAGGGTAGGGCGGAGGCAAGAGACCCAGTACTTC
>.|TRBJ2-1|few|TRBV6-1
CASTLGGDYNEQFF
TGTGCCAGCACCCTAGGAGGAGACTACAATGAGCAGTTCTTC
>TRBD1|TRBJ2-5|.|TRBV2
CASGTGGKTQYF
TGTGCCTCCGGGACAGGCGGAAAGACCCAGTACTTC
>.|TRBJ2-1|.|TRBV20-1
CSAIGGNEQFF
TGCAGTGCTATTGGCGGAAATGAGCAGTTCTTC
>.|TRBJ1-2|.|TRBV6-1
CASSESWGYTF
TGTGCCAGCAGTGAATCTTGGGGCTACACCTTC
>.|TRBJ1-1|.|TRBV7-2
CASSDRRANTEAFF
TGTGCCAGCAGCGACCGACGGGCGAACACTGAAGCTTTCTTT
>.|TRBJ1-4|.|TRBV5-5
CASRKGGPTEKLFF
TGTGCCAGCAGAAAAGGGGGGCCCACCGAAAAACTGTTTTTT
>.|TRBJ2-1|.|TRBV4-2
CASSQERTYNEQFF
TGTGCCAGCAGCCAAGAAAGGACCTACAATGAGCAGTTCTTC
>.|TRBJ2-7|.|TRBV19
CASSSGYEQYF
TGTGCCAGTAGTTCAGGTTACGAGCAGTACTTC
>.|TRBJ1-5|.|TRBV5-6
CASSDGISNQPQHF
TGTGCCAGCAGCGACGGAATTAGCAATCAGCCCCAGCATTTT
>.|TRBJ1-2|.|TRBV13
CASSLGLLGDGYTF
TGTGCCAGCAGCTTAGGACTACTAGGGGATGGCTACACCTTC
>TRBD2|TRBJ2-7|.|TRBV6-5
CASSTTSGTYEQYF
TGTGCCAGCAGCACCACTAGCGGAACCTACGAGCAGTACTTC
>.|TRBJ1-5|.|TRBV10-3
CAISGTSRAGGSQPQHF
TGTGCCATCAGTGGGACAAGCAGGGCGGGAGGGAGTCAGCCCCAGCATTTT
>.|TRBJ2-5|.|TRBV5-6
CASSLLVSQETQYF
TGTGCCAGCAGCTTACTAGTCTCCCAAGAGACCCAGTACTTC
>TRBD1|TRBJ2-2|.|TRBV19
CASRIDRVRKSTGELFF
TGTGCCAGTAGGATTGACAGGGTTAGGAAGAGCACCGGGGAGCTGTTTTTT
>.|TRBJ1-4|.|TRBV6-5
CASSPGTISGEKLFF
TGTGCCAGCAGTCCCGGGACAATTTCTGGGGAAAAACTGTTTTTT
>.|TRBJ2-2|.|TRBV11-3
CASSFKQAGELFF
TGTGCCAGCAGCTTCAAACAGGCCGGGGAGCTGTTTTTT
>.|TRBJ2-5|once|TRBV6-6
CASSYELAKETQYF
TGTGCCAGCAGTTACGAGCTAGCGAAAGAGACCCAGTACTTC
>.|TRBJ1-2|.|TRBV12-5
CASGLGSFNYGYTF
TGTGCTAGTGGTTTAGGCAGCTTCAACTATGGCTACACCTTC
>.|TRBJ2-7|.|TRBV5-4
CASSFGGAISGTYEQYF
TGTGCCAGCAGTTTTGGGGGGGCTATTAGCGGAACCTACGAGCAGTACTTC
>.|TRBJ2-3|.|TRBV12-2
CASRLEPTDTQYF
TGTGCAAGTCGCTTAGAACCCACAGATACGCAGTATTTT
>.|TRBJ2-3|.|TRBV7-2
CASSLYTDTQYF
TGTGCCAGCAGCCTTTACACAGATACGCAGTATTTT
>.|TRBJ1-3|.|TRBV29-1
CSVAGGSGNTIYF
TGCAGCGTTGCCGGGGGCTCTGGAAACACCATATATTTT
>TRBD1|TRBJ2-7|.|TRBV6-1
CASRKQGARSYEQYF
TGTGCCAGCAGGAAACAGGGGGCCCGCTCCTACGAGCAGTACTTC
>.|TRBJ2-5|.|TRBV4-1
CASSGTKGPTLGGETQYF
TGCGCCAGCAGCGGAACCAAAGGACCTACCTTAGGGGGAGAGACCCAGTACTTC
>.|TRBJ1-2|.|TRBV19
CASDNTGGAYGYTF
TGTGCCAGTGACAACACCGGCGGGGCCTATGGCTACACCTTC
>.|TRBJ2-1|.|TRBV5-5
CASSLGSSYNEQFF
TGTGCCAGCAGCTTGGGGAGCTCCTACAATGAGCAGTTCTTC
>.|TRBJ2-5|few|TRBV5-1
CASSLAETQYF
TGCGCCAGCAGCTTGGCAGAGACCCAGTACTTC
>.|TRBJ1-5|.|TRBV21-1
CASSLRGRQPRSYQPQHF
TGTGCCAGCAGCCTCCGGGGAAGACAGCCAAGAAGCTATCAGCCCCAGCATTTT